The rows below give T cell receptor beta chains drawn from one sample of a study of blood T cell repertoires in COVID-19. Assay: immunoSEQ multiplex PCR; the TCRdb copy retains only in-frame clones and omits some. The sample shows 130,000 or so clones, 85% to 90% of them seen only once. Material: peripheral blood. Receptors were obtained from a man between 65 and 79 years old with active or convalescent COVID-19. The CDR3 runs from the conserved cysteine through the conserved F or W. Each record gives: J gene, V gene, D gene, clone size, CDR3 DNA, CDR3 protein. A D gene is named only where the DNA matches it firmly. Clone size is not always given. Where it is, it says once, few, many or a class for expanded clones.

J gene: TRBJ1-1; V gene: TRBV14; D gene: -; clone size: -; CDR3 DNA: TGTGCCAGCAGCCAAGATAGCCGAGTCACTGAAGCTTTCTTT; CDR3 protein: CASSQDSRVTEAFF
J gene: TRBJ1-3; V gene: TRBV19; D gene: -; clone size: once; CDR3 DNA: TGTGCAGCGGCTGCAGGCGGAAGAGGGGGAAACACCATATATTTT; CDR3 protein: CAAAAGGRGGNTIYF
J gene: TRBJ2-2; V gene: TRBV5-1; D gene: -; clone size: -; CDR3 DNA: TGCGCCACAAGCCCGGGACAACACACCGGGGAGCTGTTTTTT; CDR3 protein: CATSPGQHTGELFF
J gene: TRBJ2-5; V gene: TRBV13; D gene: -; clone size: once; CDR3 DNA: TGTGCCAGCAAGAGGGCACAAGGGGGGGCCCAGTACTTC; CDR3 protein: CASKRAQGGAQYF
J gene: TRBJ2-2; V gene: TRBV5-1; D gene: TRBD2; clone size: -; CDR3 DNA: TGCGCCAGCTATTTAGCGGGACCCATGACCGGGGAGCTGTTTTTT; CDR3 protein: CASYLAGPMTGELFF
J gene: TRBJ2-1; V gene: TRBV4-1; D gene: -; clone size: -; CDR3 DNA: TGCGCCAGCAGCCAAGATGGTAGACTAGACTACAATGAGCAGTTCTTC; CDR3 protein: CASSQDGRLDYNEQFF
J gene: TRBJ2-1; V gene: TRBV5-1; D gene: -; clone size: -; CDR3 DNA: TGCGCCAGCAGTCTAGAGACAGACAATGAGCAGTTCTTC; CDR3 protein: CASSLETDNEQFF
J gene: TRBJ2-6; V gene: TRBV5-8; D gene: -; clone size: -; CDR3 DNA: TGTGCCAGCAGCTTCTCGGGCTCTGGGGCCAACGTCCTGACTTTC; CDR3 protein: CASSFSGSGANVLTF
J gene: TRBJ1-1; V gene: TRBV30; D gene: -; clone size: -; CDR3 DNA: TGTGCCTGGAGTGTAAACCGAGGGACTGAAGCTTTCTTT; CDR3 protein: CAWSVNRGTEAFF
J gene: TRBJ2-5; V gene: TRBV7-2; D gene: TRBD1; clone size: -; CDR3 DNA: TGTGCCAGCAGCCCACAGGGACAGCAAGAGACCCAGTACTTC; CDR3 protein: CASSPQGQQETQYF
J gene: TRBJ2-2; V gene: TRBV30; D gene: -; clone size: -; CDR3 DNA: TGTGCCTGGAAGGCGGGAACTAACACCGGGGAGCTGTTTTTT; CDR3 protein: CAWKAGTNTGELFF
J gene: TRBJ2-1; V gene: TRBV2; D gene: TRBD2; clone size: many; CDR3 DNA: TGTGCCAGCAGTCCCGAGGGAGGGAAGAGCTCCTACAATGAGCAGTTCTTC; CDR3 protein: CASSPEGGKSSYNEQFF
J gene: TRBJ1-2; V gene: TRBV4-1; D gene: TRBD1; clone size: -; CDR3 DNA: TGCGCCAGCAGCCAAGGACAGGGAGGTCTCTATGGCTACACCTTC; CDR3 protein: CASSQGQGGLYGYTF
J gene: TRBJ1-3; V gene: TRBV5-4; D gene: TRBD1; clone size: once; CDR3 DNA: TGTGCCAGCAGCGGGGGACAGAGCTCTGGAAACACCATATATTTT; CDR3 protein: CASSGGQSSGNTIYF
J gene: TRBJ1-2; V gene: TRBV29-1; D gene: TRBD1; clone size: -; CDR3 DNA: TGCAGCGTTGAGGAACCTGGACAGGTCTATGGCTACACCTTC; CDR3 protein: CSVEEPGQVYGYTF
J gene: TRBJ1-4; V gene: TRBV27; D gene: TRBD1; clone size: once; CDR3 DNA: TGTGCCAGCAGTATTACCGGGACAGTTAATGAAAAACTGTTTTTT; CDR3 protein: CASSITGTVNEKLFF
J gene: TRBJ2-1; V gene: TRBV24-1; D gene: TRBD1; clone size: -; CDR3 DNA: TGTGCCACCAGTGACCGAAAAAGGACAGGGGGAACGTACAATGAGCAGTTCTTC; CDR3 protein: CATSDRKRTGGTYNEQFF
J gene: TRBJ2-4; V gene: TRBV7-9; D gene: -; clone size: -; CDR3 DNA: TGTGCCAGCAGCTTAGCAACCAGGGGTGAAAACATTCAGTACTTC; CDR3 protein: CASSLATRGENIQYF
J gene: TRBJ2-5; V gene: TRBV20-1; D gene: TRBD2; clone size: -; CDR3 DNA: TGCAGTGCTAGTAAGGCTAGCGGAGGGGAGACCCAGTACTTC; CDR3 protein: CSASKASGGETQYF
J gene: TRBJ1-6; V gene: TRBV6-5; D gene: -; clone size: -; CDR3 DNA: TGTGCCAGCAGTTACTCGTGGGCAGGCGATTCACCCCTCCACTTT; CDR3 protein: CASSYSWAGDSPLHF
J gene: TRBJ2-3; V gene: TRBV18; D gene: -; clone size: -; CDR3 DNA: TGTGCCAGCCCTGGGCAGGGGCCGACAGATACGCAGTATTTT; CDR3 protein: CASPGQGPTDTQYF
J gene: TRBJ1-2; V gene: TRBV6-5; D gene: -; clone size: -; CDR3 DNA: TGTGCCAGCGCATTTGGAGGGGCTGGTGGCTACACCTTC; CDR3 protein: CASAFGGAGGYTF
J gene: TRBJ1-2; V gene: TRBV27; D gene: -; clone size: -; CDR3 DNA: TGTGCCAGCAGTTTATCGTTTGGGAGCAACTATGGCTACACCTTC; CDR3 protein: CASSLSFGSNYGYTF
J gene: TRBJ2-5; V gene: TRBV9; D gene: TRBD1; clone size: -; CDR3 DNA: TGTGCCAGCAGCCCTCGGACAGGGGGCACGGAGACCCAGTACTTC; CDR3 protein: CASSPRTGGTETQYF
J gene: TRBJ2-1; V gene: TRBV20-1; D gene: TRBD2; clone size: -; CDR3 DNA: TGCAGTGCTAGTTTTAGCGGGAGGACGAATGAGCAGTTCTTC; CDR3 protein: CSASFSGRTNEQFF
J gene: TRBJ1-1; V gene: TRBV4-1; D gene: TRBD1; clone size: -; CDR3 DNA: TGCGCCAGCAGCCAAGCCAGACAGGGCACTGAAGCTTTCTTT; CDR3 protein: CASSQARQGTEAFF
J gene: TRBJ1-6; V gene: TRBV21-1; D gene: -; clone size: -; CDR3 DNA: TGTGCCAGCTCTACCCTAGGGCCATCGGGGTATTCACCCCTCCACTTT; CDR3 protein: CASSTLGPSGYSPLHF
J gene: TRBJ1-6; V gene: TRBV19; D gene: TRBD1; clone size: -; CDR3 DNA: TGTGCCAGTAGTATATCCCACACAGGGGTGGACTCACCCCTCCACTTT; CDR3 protein: CASSISHTGVDSPLHF
J gene: TRBJ1-5; V gene: TRBV18; D gene: TRBD1; clone size: -; CDR3 DNA: TGTGCCAGCTCACCCGCCGGGACAGGGGTTCGTCAGCCCCAGCATTTT; CDR3 protein: CASSPAGTGVRQPQHF
J gene: TRBJ1-3; V gene: TRBV4-2; D gene: -; clone size: -; CDR3 DNA: TGTGCCAGCAGCCAAGGGTCCAGACAGTCCTCTGGAAACACCATATATTTT; CDR3 protein: CASSQGSRQSSGNTIYF
J gene: TRBJ2-7; V gene: TRBV7-2; D gene: -; clone size: -; CDR3 DNA: TGTGCCAGCAGCGACGGAGCTAGCGTCGCCTACGAGCAGTACTTC; CDR3 protein: CASSDGASVAYEQYF
J gene: TRBJ2-6; V gene: TRBV2; D gene: -; clone size: -; CDR3 DNA: TGTGCCAGCAGTGAACAGGGTGGAGCCAACGTCCTGACTTTC; CDR3 protein: CASSEQGGANVLTF
J gene: TRBJ2-7; V gene: TRBV5-1; D gene: TRBD2; clone size: -; CDR3 DNA: TGCGCCAGCAGCTGGGAGACTAGCGGGGGCGAGCAGTACTTC; CDR3 protein: CASSWETSGGEQYF
J gene: TRBJ1-6; V gene: TRBV18; D gene: -; clone size: -; CDR3 DNA: TGTGCCAGCTCACCGCAGGGAGGGGATAATTCACCCCTCCACTTT; CDR3 protein: CASSPQGGDNSPLHF
J gene: TRBJ1-2; V gene: TRBV14; D gene: -; clone size: -; CDR3 DNA: TGTGCCAGCAGCCAAGAAGAAGGGGGTTACTATGGCTACACCTTC; CDR3 protein: CASSQEEGGYYGYTF
J gene: TRBJ2-1; V gene: TRBV9; D gene: -; clone size: -; CDR3 DNA: TGTGCCAGCAGCGTAGAGGTGAGGCGGGCCTACAATGAGCAGTTCTTC; CDR3 protein: CASSVEVRRAYNEQFF
J gene: TRBJ2-6; V gene: TRBV28; D gene: -; clone size: -; CDR3 DNA: TGTGCCAGCAGATCCCCAGGGGGAGGCTCTGGGGCCAACGTCCTGACTTTC; CDR3 protein: CASRSPGGGSGANVLTF
J gene: TRBJ2-5; V gene: TRBV5-1; D gene: -; clone size: -; CDR3 DNA: TGCGCCAGCAGCTTGACTGCAGGGGGGTCGGAGACCCAGTACTTC; CDR3 protein: CASSLTAGGSETQYF
J gene: TRBJ2-7; V gene: TRBV2; D gene: TRBD2; clone size: -; CDR3 DNA: TGTGCCCGTAGGACTAGCGGGAGCTACGAGCAGTACTTC; CDR3 protein: CARRTSGSYEQYF
J gene: TRBJ1-6; V gene: TRBV10-3; D gene: -; clone size: -; CDR3 DNA: TGTGCCATCAGTGAGGGACAGCGAGATAATTCACCCCTCCACTTT; CDR3 protein: CAISEGQRDNSPLHF
J gene: TRBJ2-1; V gene: TRBV7-2; D gene: -; clone size: -; CDR3 DNA: TGTGCCAGCAGCTTAAGGCAGACTTACAATGAGCAGTTCTTC; CDR3 protein: CASSLRQTYNEQFF
J gene: TRBJ1-4; V gene: TRBV18; D gene: TRBD1; clone size: -; CDR3 DNA: TGTGCCAGCTCACCACCGGGACAGGGAGGGACTAATGAAAAACTGTTTTTT; CDR3 protein: CASSPPGQGGTNEKLFF
J gene: TRBJ2-7; V gene: TRBV18; D gene: TRBD2; clone size: -; CDR3 DNA: TGTGCCAGCTCACTTAACCCTCTAGCGGGAGGACCCAACGAGCAGTACTTC; CDR3 protein: CASSLNPLAGGPNEQYF
J gene: TRBJ1-2; V gene: TRBV6-5; D gene: -; clone size: -; CDR3 DNA: TGTGCCAGCAGTTACTCGATGCGCGGAAACTATGGCTACACCTTC; CDR3 protein: CASSYSMRGNYGYTF
J gene: TRBJ2-3; V gene: TRBV7-9; D gene: -; clone size: -; CDR3 DNA: TGTGCCGGGGGGGCTACAAATGGAGATACGCAGTATTTT; CDR3 protein: CAGGATNGDTQYF
J gene: TRBJ1-1; V gene: TRBV14; D gene: TRBD1; clone size: -; CDR3 DNA: TGTGCCAGCAGCCATCCGGGACAGGGTAACACTGAAGCTTTCTTT; CDR3 protein: CASSHPGQGNTEAFF
J gene: TRBJ1-5; V gene: TRBV28; D gene: TRBD1; clone size: -; CDR3 DNA: TGTGCCAGCAGTTCCGGGACAGGGACTAGCAATCAGCCCCAGCATTTT; CDR3 protein: CASSSGTGTSNQPQHF
J gene: TRBJ2-7; V gene: TRBV29-1; D gene: -; clone size: -; CDR3 DNA: TGCAGCGCTCGGACAGCTAGCTCCTACGAGCAGTACTTC; CDR3 protein: CSARTASSYEQYF
J gene: TRBJ2-2; V gene: TRBV5-1; D gene: -; clone size: -; CDR3 DNA: TGCGCCAGCAGCTTGTTCGTCGGGACAAACACCGGGGAGCTGTTTTTT; CDR3 protein: CASSLFVGTNTGELFF
J gene: TRBJ2-3; V gene: TRBV6-1; D gene: -; clone size: -; CDR3 DNA: TGTGCCAGCAGTGAAGAGGGGATGAGGTCGAGAGATACGCAGTATTTT; CDR3 protein: CASSEEGMRSRDTQYF
J gene: TRBJ2-1; V gene: TRBV6-6; D gene: -; clone size: -; CDR3 DNA: TGTGCCAGCAGTGCTCTCACCGGGACACACGGCGATGAGCAGTTCTTC; CDR3 protein: CASSALTGTHGDEQFF
J gene: TRBJ2-1; V gene: TRBV3-1/TRBV3-2; D gene: -; clone size: -; CDR3 DNA: TGTGCCAGCAGCCAAGATCAAAATGAGCAGTTCTTC; CDR3 protein: CASSQDQNEQFF
J gene: TRBJ2-2; V gene: TRBV27; D gene: -; clone size: -; CDR3 DNA: TGTGCCAGCAGTTTCTCCGACAGGTGGACCGGGGAGCTGTTTTTT; CDR3 protein: CASSFSDRWTGELFF
J gene: TRBJ2-3; V gene: TRBV5-6; D gene: TRBD2; clone size: -; CDR3 DNA: TGTGCCAGCAGACGGACTAGGATAAGCACAGATACGCAGTATTTT; CDR3 protein: CASRRTRISTDTQYF
J gene: TRBJ2-3; V gene: TRBV11-2; D gene: TRBD1; clone size: -; CDR3 DNA: TGTGCCAGCAGCTTCCTCGGGGACAGGGGTTCTAGCACAGATACGCAGTATTTT; CDR3 protein: CASSFLGDRGSSTDTQYF